This T cell receptor beta chain was captured by sequencing in a study of glioma-infiltrating T cells. Across the whole study: Before surgery, glioma patients received dexamethasone for at most six days.

This clonotype was detected a few times. Its antigen remains unidentified. The J segment lost 2 bases and the V segment lost 5 bases, leaving 15 bases of the junction unmatched. Germline values: CDR1 MDHEN, CDR2 SYDVKM. The CDR3 extends over 19 amino acids. The study, taken as a whole, reports: Tissue and blood shared very few CDR3 sequences.

Using RNA template, CDR3s of TCR alpha and beta were amplified with iRepertoire arm-PCR. TCRdb re-called the multiplex PCR reads with MiXCR, one entry per CDR3 protein. The sample carries 300,000 to 450,000 distinct CDR3 sequences, around 38% recorded once. The rearrangement uses TRBV28 and TRBJ2-7, with 13 positions matching TRBD2. Sequenced material: glioma tissue, nonneoplastic brain tissue, or PBMCs (not recorded which). The TCR originated in a human donor with low-grade glioma or glioblastoma, undergoing nonglioma brain surgery, or in good health (not recorded which). CDR3 sequence: CASSQWTSGSKGTPYEQYF. In DNA, the CDR3 is TGTGCCAGCAGTCAATGGACTAGCGGGAGCAAGGGGACCCCCTACGAGCAGTACTTC.